These 10 T cell receptor beta chains were all obtained from the same sample, sequenced in a study of CD8 T cells in Susac syndrome. An amount of RNA that ranged from roughly 0.45 to 1 ug was reverse transcribed with random hexamers. TCRdb reprocessed the immunoSEQ multiplex PCR reads with MiXCR, giving one entry per CDR3 protein. Among over 95,000 distinct CDR3 sequences listed, around nine tenths were seen once. Sequences were obtained from CD4+ T cells from PBMCs. Receptors were obtained from a human donor in good health.

This clonotype was observed a few times. The rearrangement joins TRBV7-2 to TRBJ1-5; tentative D call: TRBD1 (5 bases). CDR3 length: 13 amino acids. V lost 5 bases, J lost 3 bases, and 8 bases lay in between. Germline CDR1 and CDR2: SGHTA and FQGNSA. CDR3 region: CASSARDNQPQHF. CDR3 sequence (DNA): TGTGCCAGCAGCGCCAGGGACAATCAGCCCCAGCATTTT.

This chain links TRBV2 with TRBJ1-1; 10 nucleotides line up with TRBD1. With 5 bases clipped from V and 4 bases from J, the junction kept 4 bases outside the gene matches. CDR3 size: 14 residues. The V gene's germline CDR1 is SNHLY and CDR2 FYNNEI. CDR3 coding DNA: TGTGCCAGCAGTAAAGACAGGGGGCCCACTGAAGCTTTCTTT. It translates to CASSKDRGPTEAFF.

CDR3 coding DNA: TGTGCCAGCAGCCCTAGCGGGGGGGCCGGCGATACGCAGTATTTT. Protein sequence: CASSPSGGAGDTQYF. V is TRBV7-3 and J is TRBJ2-3; 12 bases map to TRBD2. Germline values: CDR1 SGHTA, CDR2 FQGTGA. CDR3 length equals 15 residues. The J segment lost 6 bases and the V segment lost 5 bases, leaving 6 bases of the junction unmatched.

This chain joins TRBV7-2 and TRBJ2-7, with D possibly TRBD2 on 6 matching bases. Trimming took 0 bases from V and 5 from J, leaving 11 bases between them. Germline-derived CDR1 and CDR2 are SGHTA and FQGNSA. CDR3 length: 14 amino acids. This chain's CDR3 is CASSLAFGSDEQYF. In nucleotides, the CDR3 is TGTGCCAGCAGCTTAGCTTTCGGGAGCGACGAGCAGTACTTC.

This sequence joins TRBV20-1 and TRBJ2-3; 11 bases agree with TRBD2. V was pared by 0 bases and J by 1 base, with 3 bases of the junction left unmatched. CDR3 length: 16 amino acids. Germline values: CDR1 DFQATT, CDR2 SNEGSKA (reference sequence). The CDR3 region is CSARDQTSGGTDTQYF. Here the CDR3 DNA reads TGCAGTGCTAGAGATCAGACTAGCGGGGGCACAGATACGCAGTATTTT.

This CDR3 reads CASSRDPTDTQYF. CDR3 nucleotides: TGTGCCAGCAGTCGGGACCCCACAGATACGCAGTATTTT. J is TRBJ2-3 and V is TRBV5-4; D may be TRBD1 or TRBD2 (5 bases each). This CDR3 spans 13 amino acids. V was clipped by 5 bases and J by 2 bases, with 9 bases between them. Germline CDR1 SGHNT, CDR2 YYREEE (reference sequence).

The rearrangement uses TRBV5-1 and TRBJ1-2; no clear D. Germline V CDR1 and CDR2: SGHRS, YFSETQ. There are 14 residues in the CDR3. V was clipped by 0 bases and J by 7 bases, with 13 bases between them. CDR3 sequence (DNA): TGCGCCAGCAGCTTGGAACGGAATGGGTTTGGCTACACCTTC. This sequence encodes CASSLERNGFGYTF. Full variable domain (rest looked up from reference TRBV5-1 and TRBJ1-2): KAGVTQTPRYLIKTRGQQVTLSCSPISGHRSVSWYQQTPGQGLQFLFEYFSETQRNKGNFPGRFSGRQFSNSRSEMNVSTLELGDSALYLCASSLERNGFGYTFGSGTRLTVV.

The gene calls are TRBV28 and TRBJ2-2; TRBD1 aligns across 8 bases. V lost 11 bases and J lost 0; bases outside the gene matches: 11. CDR3 size: 16 residues. CDR1 and CDR2 (germline): MDHEN, SYDVKM. This CDR3 is CASDRGDFANTGELFF. DNA of the CDR3: TGTGCCTCCGACAGGGGTGATTTCGCGAACACCGGGGAGCTGTTTTTT.

The chain recombines TRBV7-9 with TRBJ1-2; 9 positions agree with TRBD1. V lost 4 bases and J lost 4; bases outside the gene matches: 10. This CDR3 is 16 amino acids long. In germline, CDR1 is SEHNR, CDR2 FQNEAQ (reference sequence). CDR3 in amino acids: CASSSHYRGLTYGYTF. DNA for the CDR3: TGTGCCAGCAGCTCTCACTACAGGGGGCTTACCTATGGCTACACCTTC.

The chain has TRBV29-1 and TRBJ2-5, with 10 bases identical to TRBD2. With 1 base clipped from V and 4 bases from J, the junction kept 0 bases outside the gene matches. Germline V gene lookup returns CDR1 SQVTM and CDR2 ANQGSEA. The CDR3 extends over 13 amino acids. The CDR3 region has the DNA TGCAGCGTTGAAGGACTAGCGGGAGAGACCCAGTACTTC. This gives the protein CSVEGLAGETQYF.